The 10 T cell receptor beta chains below all came from one sample that was sequenced in a study of blood T cell repertoires in COVID-19. The assay was immunoSEQ multiplex PCR, and TCRdb's table has in-frame clones only and misses some. The sample records about 90,000 clones, around 94% being singletons. The sample was peripheral blood. The receptors originated from a woman aged 55-69 years with active COVID-19.

The gene calls are TRBV19 and TRBJ1-1, with TRBD1 matching over 12 bases. The CDR3 extends over 15 amino acids. Losses at the gene ends were 6 bases for V and 7 bases for J; bases not matched to a gene: 9. Per the germline V gene, CDR1 is LNHDA and CDR2 is SQIVND (reference sequence). CDR3 DNA: TGTGCCAGTAGGACACCGGGACAGGGGGCTATTGAAGCTTTCTTT. It codes for CASRTPGQGAIEAFF. Together with reference TRBV19 and TRBJ1-1, the CDR3 gives the full variable domain: DGGITQSPKYLFRKEGQNVTLSCEQNLNHDAMYWYRQDPGQGLRLIYYSQIVNDFQKGDIAEGYSVSREKKESFPLTVTSAQKNPTAFYLCASRTPGQGAIEAFFGQGTRLTVV.

The gene calls are TRBV30 and TRBJ1-2; TRBD1 might be the D (5 bases). There are 12 residues in the CDR3. In germline, CDR1 is GTSNPN, CDR2 SVGIG (reference sequence). The V end lost 5 bases, the J end lost 3 bases, and 10 bases lay between the germline ends. CDR3 loop: CAWGADYYGYTF. CDR3 DNA: TGTGCCTGGGGGGCAGATTACTATGGCTACACCTTC. The entire variable domain, with the rest obtained from reference TRBV30 and TRBJ1-2, is as follows: SQTIHQWPATLVQPVGSPLSLECTVEGTSNPNLYWYRQAAGRGLQLLFYSVGIGQISSEVPQNLSASRPQDRQFILSSKKLLLSDSGFYLCAWGADYYGYTFGSGTRLTVV.

This clone was seen once. The V call is TRBV5-4, the J call TRBJ1-1; D is possibly TRBD1 (6 bases). The CDR3 has 14 amino acids. V gave up 3 bases and J gave up 4 bases, with 13 bases separating them. The germline gives CDR1 SGHNT, CDR2 YYREEE (reference sequence). The CDR3 coding sequence is TGTGCCAGCAGCTCTGGACAGCGGGGCACTGAAGCTTTCTTT. Translating it yields CASSSGQRGTEAFF.

The chain couples TRBV19 to TRBJ2-5; D possibly corresponds to TRBD2 (6 bases). The V and J ends lost 0 bases and 1 base respectively, with 12 bases between them. Looked up from germline, CDR1 is LNHDA and CDR2 is SQIVND (reference sequence). The length of the CDR3 is 16 residues. The CDR3 region is CASSIDWRVPQETQYF. CDR3 bases: TGTGCCAGTAGTATAGATTGGAGGGTCCCCCAAGAGACCCAGTACTTC.

The chain couples TRBV30 to TRBJ2-7, with D maybe TRBD1 (5 bases). V was cut by 1 base and J by 5 bases, with 12 bases left in between. The CDR3 runs to 13 residues. Germline loops: CDR1 GTSNPN, CDR2 SVGIG (reference sequence). The CDR3 bases are TGTGCCTGGAGTGCGACAGTTCGGGACGAGCAGTACTTC. It codes for CAWSATVRDEQYF.

The rearrangement joins TRBV2 to TRBJ1-2; 12 nucleotides agree with TRBD1. Germline CDR1 SNHLY, CDR2 FYNNEI. The CDR3 is made up of 14 amino acids. The trim removed 6 bases at V and 8 bases at J, leaving 7 bases unmatched. CDR3 sequence reads: CASRAGQGAGGYTF. The CDR3, as DNA: TGTGCCAGCAGAGCGGGACAGGGGGCGGGAGGCTACACCTTC.

The chain joins TRBV12-3 or TRBV12-4 to TRBJ2-1; D is unresolved. The ends were cut back, 8 bases at V and 5 bases at J, with 13 bases in the middle. The CDR3 length is 13 residues. CDR3 sequence (DNA): TGTGCCAGCTCCCCCGGCGGTCACAATGAGCAGTTCTTC. Translating it yields CASSPGGHNEQFF.

The rearrangement joins TRBV11-3 to TRBJ2-1; 7 bases fit TRBD2. The J segment lost 0 bases and the V segment lost 5 bases, leaving 4 bases of the junction unmatched. CDR3 length: 15 residues. Per the germline V gene, CDR1 is SGHNT and CDR2 is YENEEA. For the CDR3, the DNA is TGTGCCAGCAGCCCTTCTAGCGGCTCCTACAATGAGCAGTTCTTC. This sequence encodes CASSPSSGSYNEQFF.

This clone was found once. The chain links TRBV19 to TRBJ1-4; D gene ambiguous. V was clipped by 4 bases and J by 6 bases, with 18 bases between them. The CDR3 runs 16 residues. Germline CDR1 is LNHDA and CDR2 is SQIVND (reference sequence). The CDR3 DNA reads as TGTGCCAGTAGTAAAACTTTAACGGGGAATTATGAAAAACTGTTTTTT. It specifies CASSKTLTGNYEKLFF.

V and J are TRBV11-2 and TRBJ2-2; the D gene is possibly TRBD2 (5 bases). The CDR3 totals 16 residues. V was pared by 3 bases and J by 3 bases, with 14 bases between. CDR1 and CDR2 (germline): SGHAT, FQNNGV. CDR3: CASSLVIGDDTGELFF. The CDR3, as DNA: TGTGCCAGCAGCTTGGTAATCGGGGATGACACCGGGGAGCTGTTTTTT.